This entry lists 11 T cell receptor beta chains sequenced from one sample in a study of T cell changes during pregnancy in multiple sclerosis. The protocol was immunoSEQ multiplex PCR, while the TCRdb copy is restricted to in-frame clones and leaves out a portion. The sample yields some 100,000 clones, 94% seen once. Specimen: peripheral blood, collected before pregnancy. These receptors originate from a female donor with multiple sclerosis, enrolled in a pregnancy study.

The chain joins TRBV19 to TRBJ2-1, with D possibly TRBD2 on 5 matching bases. The V end lost 7 bases, the J end lost 5 bases, and 12 bases lay between the germline ends. Germline V gives CDR1 LNHDA, CDR2 SQIVND (reference sequence). This CDR3 contains 13 residues. In DNA form, the CDR3 reads TGTGCCAGTATGGGTAGCGAGCACAATGAGCAGTTCTTC. It yields the protein CASMGSEHNEQFF.

The chain recombines TRBV7-8 with TRBJ1-5; D gene ambiguous. Trimming took 2 bases from V and 0 from J, leaving 11 bases between them. Germline loops: CDR1 SGHVS, CDR2 FQNEAQ. This CDR3 region has 16 residues. The CDR3 spells CASSLRRGLSNQPQHF. CDR3 DNA: TGTGCCAGCAGCTTACGGAGAGGCCTTAGCAATCAGCCCCAGCATTTT.

The V call is TRBV7-3, the J call TRBJ1-1; D is unclear. CDR3 length equals 13 residues. Germline V CDR1 and CDR2: SGHTA, FQGTGA. V was trimmed by 5 bases and J by 0 bases, leaving 7 bases between them. CDR3 nucleotide sequence: TGTGCCAGCAGCACCGGGGTGAACACTGAAGCTTTCTTT. Its protein product is CASSTGVNTEAFF.

The rearrangement links TRBV11-2 to TRBJ2-7, with 9 bases matching TRBD1. Trimming removed 5 bases from V and 5 bases from J; junction bases left unmatched: 10. The CDR3 contains 15 residues. The germline V gene has CDR1 SGHAT and CDR2 FQNNGV. The DNA for the CDR3 is TGTGCCAGCAGCCGTGTACCGGGACAGGGAGACGAGCAGTACTTC. Protein sequence: CASSRVPGQGDEQYF.

V is TRBV5-1 and J is TRBJ2-5, with TRBD2 matching 7 bases. The CDR3 sequence is 14 residues long. Trimming removed 4 bases from V and 5 bases from J; junction bases left unmatched: 8. Per germline, CDR1 SGHRS and CDR2 YFSETQ. For the CDR3, the DNA is TGCGCCAGCAGCGGGGGGGTCCGGCGGGAGACCCAGTACTTC. Amino acid sequence: CASSGGVRRETQYF.

The chain employs TRBV28 and TRBJ1-2, with D uncertain. Between the trimmed V and J ends, which lost 3 bases and 4 bases, there was a span of 12 bases. CDR3 length: 14 residues. Germline CDR1 MDHEN, CDR2 SYDVKM. The CDR3 loop reads CASSFAVGPYGYTF. CDR3 bases: TGTGCCAGCAGTTTTGCGGTGGGTCCCTATGGCTACACCTTC.

CDR3 sequence reads: CASSPRGVGELFF. The CDR3 bases are TGTGCCAGTAGTCCACGGGGGGTCGGGGAGCTGTTTTTT. This rearrangement joins TRBV19 to TRBJ2-2; the match to TRBD2 covers 7 bases. The V gene's germline CDR1 is LNHDA and CDR2 SQIVND (reference sequence). The CDR3 is 13 amino acids. Trimming at V came to 5 bases and at J to 7 bases, leaving 4 bases not matched to a gene.

The rearrangement joins TRBV10-3 to TRBJ2-1; possible D gene TRBD2, 5 bases. V lost 4 bases and J lost 2, with 15 bases in between. The CDR3 length is 16 residues. Looked up from germline, CDR1 is ENHRY and CDR2 is SYGVKD. CDR3 bases: TGTGCCATCAGTGCTGGAGGCAACCCCACCTACAATGAGCAGTTCTTC. As protein: CAISAGGNPTYNEQFF.

In DNA form, the CDR3 reads TGTGCCAGCAGGACCGGGACAGCCGCCTACGAGCAGTACTTC. Translated, it gives CASRTGTAAYEQYF. The V and J genes are TRBV28 and TRBJ2-7; TRBD1 matches 7 bases. Germline CDR1 reads MDHEN; CDR2 reads SYDVKM. The CDR3 length is 14 residues. With V trimmed by 6 bases and J by 2 bases, 7 bases remained unmatched.

J is TRBJ1-4 and V is TRBV19; D not certain. V gave up 6 bases and J gave up 7 bases, with 12 bases separating them. CDR1 is LNHDA and CDR2 is SQIVND in the germline V gene (reference sequence). The CDR3 contains 13 residues. The CDR3 protein is CASSPLSSEKLFF. The CDR3 coding sequence is TGTGCCAGTAGCCCCCTCTCGAGTGAAAAACTGTTTTTT.

V gene TRBV7-8 combines with J gene TRBJ1-3; D may be TRBD1 (6 bases). Trimming left V 1 base short and J 0 bases short, with 13 bases between. Looked up from germline, CDR1 is SGHVS and CDR2 is FQNEAQ. CDR3 length: 17 residues. CDR3 protein: CASSLGRRGGSGNTIYF. CDR3 DNA sequence: TGTGCCAGCAGCTTAGGGCGCAGGGGTGGCTCTGGAAACACCATATATTTT. Drawing the rest from reference TRBV7-8 and TRBJ1-3, the complete variable domain is GAGVSQSPRYKVAKRGQDVALRCDPISGHVSLFWYQQALGQGPEFLTYFQNEAQLDKSGLPSDRFFAERPEGSVSTLKIQRTQQEDSAVYLCASSLGRRGGSGNTIYFGEGSWLTVV.